The text below deals with one T cell receptor (beta chain). Its antigen is unidentified. The CDR3 regions of TCR beta were amplified from RNA transcripts. TCR CDR3 underwent first-round RT-PCR with the HTBI primer set. TCRdb re-called the multiplex PCR reads with MiXCR, one entry per CDR3 protein. Of hundreds of thousands of distinct CDR3 sequences listed, 46% are singletons. The data stem from a study of T cells in Graves' hyperthyroidism and ophthalmopathy. Any patient presenting with uncontrolled infection, other autoimmune disease, pregnancy or lactation was left out. Whole-study findings and limits: The model's output predicted ophthalmopathy at a median of roughly 6.9 months prior to onset. A model using 13 V-J features told ophthalmopathy apart from stable hyperthyroidism.

The source material was peripheral blood or thyroid tissue (not recorded which). The sequence came from a woman younger than 30 with Graves' hyperthyroidism.

CDR3 nucleotides: TGTGCCAGCAGTTCATCCGACAGAAACTATGGCTACACCTTC. Translating it yields CASSSSDRNYGYTF. The chain recombines TRBV6-9 with TRBJ1-2; D is possibly TRBD1 (5 bases). Per the germline V gene, CDR1 is MNHGY and CDR2 is SVAAGI. The CDR3 is 14 amino acids. The V end lost 4 bases, the J end lost 2 bases, and 11 bases lay between the germline ends.